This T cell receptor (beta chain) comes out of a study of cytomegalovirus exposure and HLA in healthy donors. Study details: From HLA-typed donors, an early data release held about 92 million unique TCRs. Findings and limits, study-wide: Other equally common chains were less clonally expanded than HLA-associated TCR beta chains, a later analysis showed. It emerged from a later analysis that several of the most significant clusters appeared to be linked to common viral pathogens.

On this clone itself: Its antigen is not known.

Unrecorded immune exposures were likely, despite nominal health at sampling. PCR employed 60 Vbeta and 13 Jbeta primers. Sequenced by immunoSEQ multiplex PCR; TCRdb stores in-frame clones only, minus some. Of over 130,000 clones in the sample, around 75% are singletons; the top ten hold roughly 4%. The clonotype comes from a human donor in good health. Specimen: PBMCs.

The CDR3 here is CASSKGGQAAYEQYF. CDR3 in DNA: TGTGCCAGCAGTAAAGGGGGACAGGCGGCCTACGAGCAGTACTTC. This chain connects TRBV6-1 to TRBJ2-7, with 8 bases aligning to TRBD1. J was trimmed by 2 bases and V by 5 bases; bases with no gene match: 8. This CDR3 has 15 amino acids. The V gene's germline CDR1 is MNHNS and CDR2 SASEGT.